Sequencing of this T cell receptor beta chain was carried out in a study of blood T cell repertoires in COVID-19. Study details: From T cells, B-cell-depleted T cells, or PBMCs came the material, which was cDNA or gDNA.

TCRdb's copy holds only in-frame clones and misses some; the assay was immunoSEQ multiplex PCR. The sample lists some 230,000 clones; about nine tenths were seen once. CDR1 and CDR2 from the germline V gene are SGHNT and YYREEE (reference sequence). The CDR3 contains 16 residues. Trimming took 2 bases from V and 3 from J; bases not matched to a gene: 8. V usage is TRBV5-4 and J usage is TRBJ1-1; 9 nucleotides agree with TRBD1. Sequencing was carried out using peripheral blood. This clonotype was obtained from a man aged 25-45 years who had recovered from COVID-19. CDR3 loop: CASSLQGAGVDTEAFF. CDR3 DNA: TGTGCCAGCAGCTTACAGGGGGCGGGGGTAGACACTGAAGCTTTCTTT. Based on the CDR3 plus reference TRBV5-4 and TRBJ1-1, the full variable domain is ETGVTQSPTHLIKTRGQQVTLRCSSQSGHNTVSWYQQALGQGPQFIFQYYREEENGRGNFPPRFSGLQFPNYSSELNVNALELDDSALYLCASSLQGAGVDTEAFFGQGTRLTVV.